Listed below are T cell receptor beta chains from one sample, sequenced in a study of T cell responses to AZD1222 COVID-19 vaccine. Assay used: immunoSEQ multiplex PCR; TCRdb lists only in-frame clones, some missing. The repertoire holds about 210,000 clones, with approximately 92% as singletons. The specimen comprised peripheral blood, sampled on day 0 of AZD1222 vaccination. All receptors come from an adult in good health. Both conserved end residues are part of each CDR3. A D gene is named only where the DNA matches it firmly. The size entry is marked missing in some rows and otherwise reads once, few, many or a size class.

v_call: TRBV6-5
d_call: -
j_call: TRBJ1-3
clone_size: -
cdr3_aa: CASRGPGNTIYF
cdr3_nt: TGTGCCAGCCGCGGTCCTGGAAACACCATATATTTT

v_call: TRBV3-1/TRBV3-2
d_call: TRBD1
j_call: TRBJ1-4
clone_size: -
cdr3_aa: CASSLSTGSNEKLFF
cdr3_nt: TGTGCCAGCAGCCTCTCGACAGGGAGTAATGAAAAACTGTTTTTT

v_call: TRBV10-1
d_call: TRBD1
j_call: TRBJ2-1
clone_size: -
cdr3_aa: CASRGQGARQFF
cdr3_nt: TGCGCCAGCCGGGGGCAGGGGGCCCGGCAGTTCTTC

v_call: TRBV11-2
d_call: -
j_call: TRBJ2-4
clone_size: -
cdr3_aa: CASSSRLGAGDIQYF
cdr3_nt: TGTGCCAGCAGCTCCCGTTTGGGAGCTGGGGACATTCAGTACTTC

v_call: TRBV25-1
d_call: TRBD2
j_call: TRBJ2-1
clone_size: -
cdr3_aa: CASSERAGGSYSYNEQFF
cdr3_nt: TGTGCCAGCAGTGAGAGAGCGGGGGGGTCATACTCCTACAATGAGCAGTTCTTC

v_call: TRBV27
d_call: -
j_call: TRBJ1-4
clone_size: -
cdr3_aa: CASSFMDRPREKLFF
cdr3_nt: TGTGCCAGCAGTTTCATGGACAGACCCAGAGAAAAACTGTTTTTT

v_call: TRBV7-8
d_call: -
j_call: TRBJ1-5
clone_size: -
cdr3_aa: CASTGLPGRHQPQHF
cdr3_nt: TGTGCCAGCACTGGGCTGCCGGGGAGGCATCAGCCCCAGCATTTT

v_call: TRBV5-6
d_call: -
j_call: TRBJ2-3
clone_size: once
cdr3_aa: CASSLAADTQYF
cdr3_nt: TGTGCCAGCAGCTTGGCGGCAGATACGCAGTATTTT

v_call: TRBV11-2
d_call: -
j_call: TRBJ2-5
clone_size: once
cdr3_aa: CASSLLVRATQYF
cdr3_nt: TGTGCCAGCAGCTTACTCGTTCGGGCGACCCAGTACTTC

v_call: TRBV19
d_call: -
j_call: TRBJ2-2
clone_size: -
cdr3_aa: CASSIRENTGELFF
cdr3_nt: TGTGCCAGTAGTATTCGCGAGAACACCGGGGAGCTGTTTTTT

v_call: TRBV14
d_call: -
j_call: TRBJ1-1
clone_size: -
cdr3_aa: CASSQDHPGSGTEAFF
cdr3_nt: TGTGCCAGCAGCCAAGATCATCCGGGGTCGGGCACTGAAGCTTTCTTT

v_call: TRBV11-2
d_call: -
j_call: TRBJ1-2
clone_size: -
cdr3_aa: CASSSDAGGLGYGYTF
cdr3_nt: TGTGCCAGCAGCTCCGACGCCGGTGGGCTAGGTTATGGCTACACCTTC

v_call: TRBV7-9
d_call: -
j_call: TRBJ2-3
clone_size: -
cdr3_aa: CASSLDGTVSTDTQYF
cdr3_nt: TGTGCCAGCAGCTTAGACGGGACGGTTAGCACAGATACGCAGTATTTT

v_call: TRBV3-1/TRBV3-2
d_call: -
j_call: TRBJ1-4
clone_size: once
cdr3_aa: CASSQRATNEKLFF
cdr3_nt: TGTGCCAGCAGCCAAAGGGCGACTAATGAAAAACTGTTTTTT

v_call: TRBV2
d_call: TRBD1
j_call: TRBJ2-3
clone_size: -
cdr3_aa: CASSGQGSDTQYF
cdr3_nt: TGTGCCAGCAGCGGACAGGGGTCAGATACGCAGTATTTT

v_call: TRBV7-2
d_call: -
j_call: TRBJ1-1
clone_size: -
cdr3_aa: CASSLQGLNTEAFF
cdr3_nt: TGTGCCAGCAGCCTACAGGGTTTGAACACTGAAGCTTTCTTT

v_call: TRBV3-1/TRBV3-2
d_call: TRBD1
j_call: TRBJ2-3
clone_size: -
cdr3_aa: CASSSLGGLGTDTQYF
cdr3_nt: TGTGCCAGCAGCTCGCTAGGGGGCCTCGGCACAGATACGCAGTATTTT

v_call: TRBV6-6
d_call: -
j_call: TRBJ1-5
clone_size: -
cdr3_aa: CASSYPGVGNQPQHF
cdr3_nt: TGTGCCAGCAGTTACCCAGGGGTTGGCAATCAGCCCCAGCATTTT

v_call: TRBV30
d_call: -
j_call: TRBJ1-4
clone_size: -
cdr3_aa: CAWSDRATAFNEKLFF
cdr3_nt: TGTGCCTGGAGTGACCGCGCGACGGCCTTTAATGAAAAACTGTTTTTT

v_call: TRBV3-1/TRBV3-2
d_call: -
j_call: TRBJ2-2
clone_size: -
cdr3_aa: CASSQVYRTGELFF
cdr3_nt: TGTGCCAGCAGCCAAGTATATAGGACCGGGGAGCTGTTTTTT

v_call: TRBV6-5
d_call: TRBD1
j_call: TRBJ1-2
clone_size: -
cdr3_aa: CASSGTGKSGYTF
cdr3_nt: TGTGCCAGCAGCGGGACAGGGAAGAGCGGCTACACCTTC

v_call: TRBV20-1
d_call: -
j_call: TRBJ1-2
clone_size: -
cdr3_aa: CSPAVYGYTF
cdr3_nt: TGCAGCCCCGCGGTCTATGGCTACACCTTC

v_call: TRBV11-1
d_call: -
j_call: TRBJ2-5
clone_size: -
cdr3_aa: CASSSDYLRETQYF
cdr3_nt: TGTGCCAGCAGCTCTGACTACCTACGTGAGACCCAGTACTTC

v_call: TRBV19
d_call: -
j_call: TRBJ1-5
clone_size: -
cdr3_aa: CASNPRMSSNQPQHF
cdr3_nt: TGTGCCAGTAACCCAAGGATGAGTAGCAATCAGCCCCAGCATTTT

v_call: TRBV15
d_call: TRBD1
j_call: TRBJ2-3
clone_size: once
cdr3_aa: CATGTGSGDTQYF
cdr3_nt: TGTGCCACCGGGACAGGGTCAGGAGATACGCAGTATTTT

v_call: TRBV5-4
d_call: -
j_call: TRBJ1-5
clone_size: -
cdr3_aa: CASRRDWGLSNQPQHF
cdr3_nt: TGTGCCAGCAGACGTGACTGGGGGCTCAGCAATCAGCCCCAGCATTTT

v_call: TRBV2
d_call: -
j_call: TRBJ1-1
clone_size: -
cdr3_aa: CASSYSGGAFF
cdr3_nt: TGTGCCAGCAGTTACAGTGGTGGAGCTTTCTTT

v_call: TRBV19
d_call: -
j_call: TRBJ1-5
clone_size: -
cdr3_aa: CASSILWGGNQPQHF
cdr3_nt: TGTGCCAGTAGTATACTGTGGGGAGGCAATCAGCCCCAGCATTTT

v_call: TRBV7-9
d_call: -
j_call: TRBJ1-1
clone_size: few
cdr3_aa: CASSPDGAGTEAFF
cdr3_nt: TGTGCCAGCAGCCCCGACGGGGCGGGAACTGAAGCTTTCTTT

v_call: TRBV24-1
d_call: TRBD1
j_call: TRBJ2-1
clone_size: once
cdr3_aa: CATSDAGTGVDEQFF
cdr3_nt: TGTGCCACCAGTGATGCCGGGACAGGGGTGGATGAGCAGTTCTTC

v_call: TRBV21-1
d_call: -
j_call: TRBJ2-3
clone_size: -
cdr3_aa: CASSGRQEPCTDTQYF
cdr3_nt: TGTGCCAGCAGCGGCCGGCAAGAGCCATGCACAGATACGCAGTATTTT

v_call: TRBV28
d_call: -
j_call: TRBJ2-3
clone_size: once
cdr3_aa: CASSLRGLLSTDTQYF
cdr3_nt: TGTGCCAGCAGTTTACGGGGACTCCTCTCCACAGATACGCAGTATTTT

v_call: TRBV7-8
d_call: TRBD1
j_call: TRBJ1-2
clone_size: -
cdr3_aa: CASSSGQGTHGYTF
cdr3_nt: TGTGCCAGCAGCTCCGGACAGGGAACCCATGGCTACACCTTC

v_call: TRBV19
d_call: -
j_call: TRBJ1-2
clone_size: -
cdr3_aa: CASSSGGQYGYTF
cdr3_nt: TGTGCCAGTAGTTCCGGCGGGCAATATGGCTACACCTTC

v_call: TRBV3-1/TRBV3-2
d_call: -
j_call: TRBJ2-2
clone_size: -
cdr3_aa: CASSQGSDRIYLNTGELFF
cdr3_nt: TGTGCCAGCAGCCAAGGAAGCGACAGAATATACTTAAACACCGGGGAGCTGTTTTTT

v_call: TRBV19
d_call: -
j_call: TRBJ1-2
clone_size: -
cdr3_aa: CASSISRGPFGYTF
cdr3_nt: TGTGCCAGTAGTATAAGCCGGGGGCCATTTGGCTACACCTTC

v_call: TRBV4-3
d_call: -
j_call: TRBJ2-1
clone_size: -
cdr3_aa: CASSQDREGYNEQFF
cdr3_nt: TGCGCCAGCAGCCAAGATAGGGAAGGATACAATGAGCAGTTCTTC

v_call: TRBV5-1
d_call: -
j_call: TRBJ2-3
clone_size: -
cdr3_aa: CASSAPETGDTQYF
cdr3_nt: TGCGCCAGCTCGGCCCCGGAGACGGGAGATACGCAGTATTTT

v_call: TRBV2
d_call: TRBD1
j_call: TRBJ1-1
clone_size: -
cdr3_aa: CASSGQGTGAFF
cdr3_nt: TGTGCCAGCAGCGGACAGGGGACGGGAGCTTTCTTT

v_call: TRBV27
d_call: TRBD1
j_call: TRBJ1-2
clone_size: -
cdr3_aa: CASRGQGPRYGYTF
cdr3_nt: TGTGCCAGCAGAGGACAGGGCCCGCGGTATGGCTACACCTTC

v_call: TRBV7-9
d_call: -
j_call: TRBJ2-7
clone_size: -
cdr3_aa: CASSPSDGKGSYEQYF
cdr3_nt: TGTGCCAGCAGCCCCTCCGATGGAAAAGGCTCCTACGAGCAGTACTTC

v_call: TRBV6-2/TRBV6-3
d_call: TRBD1
j_call: TRBJ1-2
clone_size: -
cdr3_aa: CASSRGQGIGGYTF
cdr3_nt: TGTGCCAGCAGTAGAGGACAGGGGATTGGTGGCTACACCTTC

v_call: TRBV2
d_call: -
j_call: TRBJ2-2
clone_size: -
cdr3_aa: CASGGTGELFF
cdr3_nt: TGTGCCAGCGGGGGGACCGGGGAGCTGTTTTTT

v_call: TRBV5-5
d_call: TRBD1
j_call: TRBJ2-5
clone_size: -
cdr3_aa: CASSQGQLETQYF
cdr3_nt: TGTGCCAGCAGCCAGGGACAGTTAGAGACCCAGTACTTC

v_call: TRBV11-2
d_call: TRBD1
j_call: TRBJ2-2
clone_size: -
cdr3_aa: CASSPKIDRANTGELFF
cdr3_nt: TGTGCCAGCAGCCCCAAGATCGACAGGGCGAACACCGGGGAGCTGTTTTTT

v_call: TRBV6-5
d_call: TRBD1
j_call: TRBJ2-7
clone_size: -
cdr3_aa: CAIERTGVHEQYF
cdr3_nt: TGTGCCATAGAAAGGACAGGGGTTCACGAGCAGTACTTC

v_call: TRBV3-1/TRBV3-2
d_call: -
j_call: TRBJ2-7
clone_size: -
cdr3_aa: CASSPPSAYEQYF
cdr3_nt: TGTGCCAGCAGCCCCCCAAGCGCTTACGAGCAGTACTTC

v_call: TRBV5-4
d_call: TRBD1
j_call: TRBJ2-7
clone_size: -
cdr3_aa: CASSSSGGSYSYEQYF
cdr3_nt: TGTGCCAGCAGCTCTTCAGGGGGTTCCTACTCCTACGAGCAGTACTTC

v_call: TRBV3-1/TRBV3-2
d_call: -
j_call: TRBJ2-1
clone_size: -
cdr3_aa: CASSQGHGNEQFF
cdr3_nt: TGTGCCAGCAGCCAAGGGCACGGGAATGAGCAGTTCTTC

v_call: TRBV5-1
d_call: TRBD2
j_call: TRBJ2-1
clone_size: once
cdr3_aa: CASSLYDFGGAYNEQFF
cdr3_nt: TGCGCCAGCAGCTTGTACGATTTCGGGGGGGCCTACAATGAGCAGTTCTTC

v_call: TRBV6-1
d_call: -
j_call: TRBJ1-5
clone_size: -
cdr3_aa: CASSDMGARSNQPQHF
cdr3_nt: TGTGCCAGCAGTGATATGGGGGCGCGAAGCAATCAGCCCCAGCATTTT